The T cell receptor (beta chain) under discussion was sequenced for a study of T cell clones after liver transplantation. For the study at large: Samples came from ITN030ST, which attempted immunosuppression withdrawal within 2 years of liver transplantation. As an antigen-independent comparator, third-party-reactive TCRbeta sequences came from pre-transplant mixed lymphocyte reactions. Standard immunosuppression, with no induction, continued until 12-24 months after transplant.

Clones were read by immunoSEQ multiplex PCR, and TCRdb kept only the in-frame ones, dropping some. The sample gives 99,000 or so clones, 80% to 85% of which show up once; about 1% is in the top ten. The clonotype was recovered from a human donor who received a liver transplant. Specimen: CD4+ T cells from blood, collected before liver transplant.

CDR3 sequence reads: CASQGAPSYEQYF. CDR3 DNA: TGTGCCAGCCAGGGGGCCCCCTCCTACGAGCAGTACTTC. The V gene is TRBV28, the J gene TRBJ2-7; the match to TRBD1 covers 8 bases. Germline values: CDR1 MDHEN, CDR2 SYDVKM. J gave up 0 bases and V 8 bases, and 3 bases lay outside the gene matches. CDR3 length: 13 amino acids.